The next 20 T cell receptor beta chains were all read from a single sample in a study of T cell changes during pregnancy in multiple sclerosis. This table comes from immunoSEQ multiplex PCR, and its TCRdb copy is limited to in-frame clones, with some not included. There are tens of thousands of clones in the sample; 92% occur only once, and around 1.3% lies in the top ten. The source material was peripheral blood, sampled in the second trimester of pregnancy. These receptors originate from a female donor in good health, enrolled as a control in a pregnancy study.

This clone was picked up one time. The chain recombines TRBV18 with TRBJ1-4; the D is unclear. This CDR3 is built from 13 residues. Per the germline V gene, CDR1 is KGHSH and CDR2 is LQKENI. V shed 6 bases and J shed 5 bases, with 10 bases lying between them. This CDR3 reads CASSISENEKLFF. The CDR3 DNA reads TGTGCCAGCTCCATATCGGAGAATGAAAAACTGTTTTTT. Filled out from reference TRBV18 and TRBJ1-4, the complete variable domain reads NAGVMQNPRHLVRRRGQEARLRCSPMKGHSHVYWYRQLPEEGLKFMVYLQKENIIDESGMPKERFSAEFPKEGPSILRIQQVVRGDSAAYFCASSISENEKLFFGSGTQLSVL.

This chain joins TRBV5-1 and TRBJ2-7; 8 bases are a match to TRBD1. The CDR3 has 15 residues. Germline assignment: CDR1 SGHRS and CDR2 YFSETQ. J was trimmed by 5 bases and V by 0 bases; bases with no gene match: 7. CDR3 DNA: TGCGCCAGCAGCTTGGCCGGGCAGGGGGCCGACGAGCAGTACTTC. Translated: CASSLAGQGADEQYF.

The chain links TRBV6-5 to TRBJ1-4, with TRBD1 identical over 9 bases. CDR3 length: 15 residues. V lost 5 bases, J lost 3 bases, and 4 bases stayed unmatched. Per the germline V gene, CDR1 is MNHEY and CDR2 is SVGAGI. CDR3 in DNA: TGTGCCAGCAGTCGGACAGGGGCACCTAATGAAAAACTGTTTTTT. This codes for CASSRTGAPNEKLFF.

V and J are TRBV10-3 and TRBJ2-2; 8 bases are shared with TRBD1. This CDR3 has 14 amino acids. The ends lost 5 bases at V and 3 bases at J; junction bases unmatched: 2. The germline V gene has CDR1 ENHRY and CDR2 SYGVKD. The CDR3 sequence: CAISKTGDTGELFF. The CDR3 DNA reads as TGTGCCATCAGTAAGACAGGGGACACCGGGGAGCTGTTTTTT.

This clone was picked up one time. The CDR3 here is CATSRDVMVAVNTEAFF. The CDR3 DNA is TGTGCCACCAGCAGAGACGTTATGGTGGCGGTTAACACTGAAGCTTTCTTT. The chain is built from TRBV15 and TRBJ1-1; D gene uncertain. The CDR3 contains 17 residues. Germline CDR1 is LNHNV and CDR2 is YYDKDF (reference sequence). V was shortened by 0 bases and J by 2 bases, with 16 bases between the two germline ends.

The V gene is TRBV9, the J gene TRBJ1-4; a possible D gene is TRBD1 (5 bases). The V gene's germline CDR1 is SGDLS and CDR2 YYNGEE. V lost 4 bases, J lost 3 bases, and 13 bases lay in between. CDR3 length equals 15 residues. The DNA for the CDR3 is TGTGCCAGCAGCCCAGGGACTCTTGCTAATGAAAAACTGTTTTTT. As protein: CASSPGTLANEKLFF.

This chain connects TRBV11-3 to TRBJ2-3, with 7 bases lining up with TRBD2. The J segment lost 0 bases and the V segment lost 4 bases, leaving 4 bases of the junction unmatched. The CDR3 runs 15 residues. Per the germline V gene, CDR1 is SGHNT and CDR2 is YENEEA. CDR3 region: CASSWSAGSTDTQYF. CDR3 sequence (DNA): TGTGCCAGCAGCTGGTCAGCGGGGAGCACAGATACGCAGTATTTT.

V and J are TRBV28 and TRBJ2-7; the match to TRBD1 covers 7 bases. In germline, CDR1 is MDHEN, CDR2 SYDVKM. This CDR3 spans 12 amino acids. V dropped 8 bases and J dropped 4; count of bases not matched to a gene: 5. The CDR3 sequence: CASLEQGYEQYF. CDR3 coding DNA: TGTGCCAGCCTTGAACAGGGGTACGAGCAGTACTTC.

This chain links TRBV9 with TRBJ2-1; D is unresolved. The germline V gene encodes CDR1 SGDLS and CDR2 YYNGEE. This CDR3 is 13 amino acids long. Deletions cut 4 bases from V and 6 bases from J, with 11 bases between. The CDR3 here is CASSPFASNEQFF. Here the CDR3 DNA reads TGTGCCAGCAGCCCATTCGCTAGCAATGAGCAGTTCTTC.

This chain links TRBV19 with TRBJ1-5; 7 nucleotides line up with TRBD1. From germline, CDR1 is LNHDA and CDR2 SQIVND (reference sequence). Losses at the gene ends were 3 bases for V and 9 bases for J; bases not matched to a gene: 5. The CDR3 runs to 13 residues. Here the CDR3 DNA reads TGTGCCAGTAGTATCAAGGGGGCGGGGCCCCAGCATTTT. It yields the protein CASSIKGAGPQHF.

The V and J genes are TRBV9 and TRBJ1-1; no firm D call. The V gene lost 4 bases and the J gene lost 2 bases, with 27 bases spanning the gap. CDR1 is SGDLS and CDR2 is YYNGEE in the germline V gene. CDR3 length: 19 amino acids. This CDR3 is CASSPEVRVVGGSNTEAFF. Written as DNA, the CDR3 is TGTGCCAGCAGCCCAGAGGTGAGGGTTGTTGGTGGGTCTAACACTGAAGCTTTCTTT.

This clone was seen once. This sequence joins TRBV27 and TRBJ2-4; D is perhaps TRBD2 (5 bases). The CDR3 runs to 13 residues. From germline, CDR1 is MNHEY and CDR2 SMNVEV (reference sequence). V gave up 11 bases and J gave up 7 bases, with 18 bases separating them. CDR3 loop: CALQGIRTNIQYF. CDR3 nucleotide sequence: TGTGCCCTGCAAGGGATCCGGACTAACATTCAGTACTTC.

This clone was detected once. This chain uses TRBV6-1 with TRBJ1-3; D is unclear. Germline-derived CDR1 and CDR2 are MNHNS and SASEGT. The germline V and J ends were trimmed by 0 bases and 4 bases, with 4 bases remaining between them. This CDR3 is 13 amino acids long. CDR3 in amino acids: CASSEASGNTIYF. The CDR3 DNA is TGTGCCAGCAGTGAAGCTAGCGGAAACACCATATATTTT.

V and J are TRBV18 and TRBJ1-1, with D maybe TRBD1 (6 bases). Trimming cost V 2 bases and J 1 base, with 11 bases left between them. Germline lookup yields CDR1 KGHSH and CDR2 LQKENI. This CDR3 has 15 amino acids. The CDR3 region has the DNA TGTGCCAGCTCACCATGGGGACAAAAGAACACTGAAGCTTTCTTT. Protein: CASSPWGQKNTEAFF.

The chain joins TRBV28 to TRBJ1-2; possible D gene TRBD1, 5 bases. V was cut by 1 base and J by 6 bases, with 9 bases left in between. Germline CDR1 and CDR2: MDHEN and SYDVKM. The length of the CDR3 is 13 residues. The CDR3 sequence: CASSLSAGNGYTF. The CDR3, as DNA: TGTGCCAGCAGTTTATCGGCAGGGAATGGCTACACCTTC.

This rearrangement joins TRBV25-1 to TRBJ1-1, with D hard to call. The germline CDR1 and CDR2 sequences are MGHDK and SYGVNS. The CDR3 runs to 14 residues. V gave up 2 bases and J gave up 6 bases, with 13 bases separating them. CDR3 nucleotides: TGTGCCAGCAGTGAAAACAACCGCCGCCCTGAAGCTTTCTTT. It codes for CASSENNRRPEAFF. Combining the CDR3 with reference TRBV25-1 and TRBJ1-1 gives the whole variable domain EADIYQTPRYLVIGTGKKITLECSQTMGHDKMYWYQQDPGMELHLIHYSYGVNSTEKGDLSSESTVSRIRTEHFPLTLESARPSHTSQYLCASSENNRRPEAFFGQGTRLTVV.

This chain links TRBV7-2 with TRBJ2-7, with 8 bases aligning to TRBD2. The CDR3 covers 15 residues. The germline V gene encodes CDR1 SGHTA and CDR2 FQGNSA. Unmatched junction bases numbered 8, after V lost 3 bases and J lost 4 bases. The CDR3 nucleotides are TGTGCCAGCAGCTTCCAGCGGGAGAGGGGTTACGAGCAGTACTTC. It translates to CASSFQRERGYEQYF.

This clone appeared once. The CDR3 reads CASSEWRVTEAFF. The CDR3 bases are TGTGCCAGCAGTGAGTGGCGGGTTACTGAAGCTTTCTTT. The V and J genes are TRBV2 and TRBJ1-1; D uncertain. Per the germline V gene, CDR1 is SNHLY and CDR2 is FYNNEI. The CDR3 consists of 13 residues. V dropped 3 bases and J dropped 5 bases, with 10 bases sitting between them. The variable domain in full, with the rest retrieved from reference TRBV2 and TRBJ1-1, is EPEVTQTPSHQVTQMGQEVILRCVPISNHLYFYWYRQILGQKVEFLVSFYNNEISEKSEIFDDQFSVERPDGSNFTLKIRSTKLEDSAMYFCASSEWRVTEAFFGQGTRLTVV.

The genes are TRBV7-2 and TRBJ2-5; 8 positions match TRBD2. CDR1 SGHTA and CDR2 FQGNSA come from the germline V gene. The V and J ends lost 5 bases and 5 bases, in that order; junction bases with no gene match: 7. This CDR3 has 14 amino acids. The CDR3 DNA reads TGTGCCAGCAGCCGCGAGCGGGAGACGGAGACCCAGTACTTC. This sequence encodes CASSRERETETQYF.

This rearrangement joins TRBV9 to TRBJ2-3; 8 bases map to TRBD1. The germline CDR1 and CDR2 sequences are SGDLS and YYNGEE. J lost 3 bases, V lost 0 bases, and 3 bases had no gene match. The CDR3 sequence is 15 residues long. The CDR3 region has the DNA TGTGCCAGCAGCGTAGGCACAGGGGGGACAGATACGCAGTATTTT. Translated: CASSVGTGGTDTQYF.